One sample yielded the 22 T cell receptor beta chains listed below, sequenced in a study of beta chain features in type 1 diabetes. Notes on the study in general: Moderately but significantly shorter TCRB CDR3s were found in Type 1 diabetes patients in all four CD4+ subsets.

These receptors' antigens are unknown. Sequenced material consisted of expressed TCRB transcripts (all of the isolated RNA was reverse transcribed). The repertoire was sequenced with immunoSEQ multiplex PCR; TCRdb's copy has only in-frame clones and lacks some. The data hold a few hundred thousand clones, with around a tenth observed a single time. Sequencing was done on a sample of central memory CD4+ T cells from blood. The origin of the receptors is a man between 25 and 39 years old with type 1 diabetes.

The chain is built from TRBV28 and TRBJ2-2; 10 bases are a match to TRBD1. V shed 7 bases and J 7 bases; nucleotides not matched to a gene: 9. CDR1 and CDR2 (germline): MDHEN, SYDVKM. The CDR3 is 15 amino acids. The CDR3 DNA sequence: TGTGCCAGCATAGCGACAGGGGGCTCTAACGGGGAGCTGTTTTTT. It specifies CASIATGGSNGELFF.

In this sample, this clone turned up a few times. J is TRBJ2-7 and V is TRBV6-1; 12 bases match TRBD2. CDR3 length: 14 residues. Trimming at V came to 4 bases and at J to 4 bases, leaving 2 bases not matched to a gene. Germline CDR1 and CDR2: MNHNS and SASEGT. CDR3 sequence reads: CASSAGTSGYEQYF. The CDR3, as DNA: TGTGCCAGCAGTGCCGGGACTAGCGGGTACGAGCAGTACTTC.

This clone was observed many times. The CDR3 DNA reads TGTGCCATCAGTCCAGCGGGTGCCTACGAGCAGTACTTC. Its translation is CAISPAGAYEQYF. The chain is built from TRBV10-3 and TRBJ2-7, with a possible D match to TRBD2 (6 bases). There are 13 residues in the CDR3. Trimming removed 5 bases from V and 2 bases from J, with 10 bases in between. Germline V gene data show CDR1 as ENHRY and CDR2 as SYGVKD.

V and J are TRBV28 and TRBJ1-1; D might be TRBD1 (6 bases). The CDR3 has 15 residues. Germline-derived CDR1 and CDR2 are MDHEN and SYDVKM. V was clipped by 6 bases and J by 4 bases, with 18 bases between them. DNA of the CDR3: TGTGCCAGCAGGGAAAGAGGGGGGGTTAGCACTGAAGCTTTCTTT. Its translation: CASRERGGVSTEAFF.

This clone was seen more than once but under ten times. J is TRBJ1-4 and V is TRBV2; the D gene is possibly TRBD1 (5 bases). There are 13 residues in the CDR3. The V gene's germline CDR1 is SNHLY and CDR2 FYNNEI. The V and J ends lost 8 bases and 7 bases respectively, with 14 bases between them. This chain's CDR3 is CASERGMGEKLFF. As DNA, the CDR3 is TGTGCCAGCGAACGGGGGATGGGTGAAAAACTGTTTTTT.

Notes on this clone: One end of the junction varies from germline; a read error may be responsible. The identical CDR3 is also encoded by other nucleotide sequences in the sample. This sequence joins TRBV27 and TRBJ2-2; a weak D match, TRBD1 (6 bases). CDR3 size: 13 residues. Germline V gene sequence: CDR1 MNHEY, CDR2 SMNVEV (reference sequence). CDR3 residues: CASKTGNTGELFF. The CDR3 DNA reads as TGTGCCAGCAAAACAGGGAACACCGGGGAGCTATTTTTT.

This clone was detected a few times. This chain connects TRBV5-4 to TRBJ1-1; D gene ambiguous. There are 12 residues in the CDR3. Germline lookup yields CDR1 SGHNT and CDR2 YYREEE (reference sequence). Between the trimmed V and J ends, which lost 2 bases and 8 bases, there was a span of 10 bases. Here the CDR3 reads CASSFVTEEAFF. Written as DNA, the CDR3 is TGTGCCAGCAGCTTCGTAACAGAAGAAGCTTTCTTT.

V gene TRBV29-1 combines with J gene TRBJ1-2; D gene ambiguous. Per the germline V gene, CDR1 is SQVTM and CDR2 is ANQGSEA. The CDR3 consists of 10 residues. V was pared by 1 base and J by 6 bases, with 3 bases between. CDR3 in DNA: TGCAGCGTTGAAGCCGATGGCTACACCTTC. This codes for CSVEADGYTF.

The V gene is TRBV5-4, the J gene TRBJ2-1; TRBD1 might be the D (5 bases). The CDR3 has 17 amino acids. Germline assignment: CDR1 SGHNT and CDR2 YYREEE (reference sequence). The germline V and J ends were trimmed by 4 bases and 0 bases, with 17 bases remaining between them. The CDR3 DNA reads TGTGCCAGCAGCGTGGACAACTCACCTTACTCCTACAATGAGCAGTTCTTC. Translated: CASSVDNSPYSYNEQFF.

This clone was detected a few times. The V gene is TRBV21-1, the J gene TRBJ2-7; whether TRBD2, the table's D call, matches the DNA was not checked. TRBV21-1 is classified as a pseudogene. There are 21 residues in the CDR3. CDR3 DNA sequence: TGTGCCAGCAGTAGCTCGACAGGATGGACTAGCGGGAGGCAAAACGCGGACGAGCAGTACTTC. Protein sequence: CASSSSTGWTSGRQNADEQYF.

The rearrangement uses TRBV5-5 and TRBJ1-1; D unclear. The V and J ends lost 0 bases and 0 bases respectively, with 9 bases between them. The CDR3 totals 15 residues. Germline values: CDR1 SGHKS, CDR2 YYEKEE (reference sequence). As DNA, the CDR3 is TGTGCCAGCAGCTTGGACCTTTCCATGAACACTGAAGCTTTCTTT. Its translation is CASSLDLSMNTEAFF. Based on the CDR3 plus reference TRBV5-5 and TRBJ1-1, the full variable domain is DAGVTQSPTHLIKTRGQQVTLRCSPISGHKSVSWYQQVLGQGPQFIFQYYEKEERGRGNFPDRFSARQFPNYSSELNVNALLLGDSALYLCASSLDLSMNTEAFFGQGTRLTVV.

In its sample, this clone was seen a few times. The chain uses TRBV6-1 and TRBJ2-7; the D gene is possibly TRBD2 (6 bases). Germline V gene lookup returns CDR1 MNHNS and CDR2 SASEGT. V was clipped by 8 bases and J by 3 bases, with 11 bases between them. This CDR3 region has 12 residues. CDR3 in amino acids: CASGRLFYEQYF. CDR3 in DNA: TGTGCCAGCGGGAGGTTATTCTACGAGCAGTACTTC.

Of note for this clone: Likely a read error: the CDR3 ends without its conserved phenylalanine or tryptophan. The chain couples TRBV4-2 to TRBJ1-1, with 7 bases matching TRBD1. Germline CDR1 and CDR2: LGHNA and YNFKEQ. The CDR3 sequence is 15 residues long. V lost 4 bases and J lost 1; bases outside the gene matches: 6. CDR3 sequence (DNA): TGTGCCAGCAGCCCCGGACAGGAATCGAACACTGAAGCTTTCCTT. This encodes CASSPGQESNTEAFL.

The gene calls are TRBV7-2 and TRBJ2-7; 8 positions agree with TRBD2. Germline CDR1 SGHTA, CDR2 FQGNSA. V shed 7 bases, J shed 0 bases, and the junction held 8 bases outside the gene matches. The CDR3 covers 15 residues. The CDR3 coding sequence is TGTGCCAGCATCCCTAGCGGGCCTAGCTCCTACGAGCAGTACTTC. Translating it yields CASIPSGPSSYEQYF.

CDR3 protein: CASSLSGTSGMRVGETQYF. DNA for the CDR3: TGTGCCAGCAGCTTAAGTGGGACTAGCGGGATGCGCGTGGGGGAGACCCAGTACTTC. This chain links TRBV7-2 with TRBJ2-5; TRBD2 agrees at 13 bases. The V gene's germline CDR1 is SGHTA and CDR2 FQGNSA. CDR3 length equals 19 residues. The J segment lost 5 bases and the V segment lost 2 bases, leaving 14 bases of the junction unmatched.

This clone has a handful of counts. A much larger clone differs by one base, so this may be a read error. The chain employs TRBV4-2 and TRBJ2-2; perhaps D is TRBD1 or TRBD2 (5 bases each). This CDR3 has 14 residues. V lost 4 bases to trimming and J lost 5 bases, with 11 bases between them. Germline V gene sequence: CDR1 LGHNA, CDR2 YNFKEQ. CDR3 amino acids: CASSPGWGTGELFF. CDR3 DNA sequence: TGTGCCAGCAGCCCCGGATGGGGGACCGGGGAGCTGTTTTTT.

This chain links TRBV7-8 with TRBJ1-5; 9 positions agree with TRBD1. After removal of 8 bases from V and 7 bases from J, the junction contained 18 bases not matched to a gene. Germline V lookup: CDR1 SGHVS, CDR2 FQNEAQ. CDR3 length equals 17 residues. The CDR3 DNA reads as TGTGCCAGCTCGCTCGGGGGACAGGGTCAGACGAGGCAGCCCCAGCATTTT. It encodes CASSLGGQGQTRQPQHF.

This clone appeared a few times. The rearrangement joins TRBV28 to TRBJ1-4; no firm D call. The V end was cut by 2 bases, the J end by 2 bases, with 6 bases between. The CDR3 is 14 amino acids. Germline loops: CDR1 MDHEN, CDR2 SYDVKM. The CDR3 region is CASSLLETNEKLFF. CDR3 nucleotide sequence: TGTGCCAGCAGTTTACTCGAGACTAATGAAAAACTGTTTTTT.

The CDR3 DNA sequence: TGCGCCAGCAGCCAAGATGGGGGGTACCGAGGCGAAAAACTGTTTTTT. It codes for CASSQDGGYRGEKLFF. This chain links TRBV4-1 with TRBJ1-4; TRBD1 might be the D (5 bases). Trimming took 0 bases from V and 8 from J, leaving 16 bases between them. The CDR3 runs 16 residues. CDR1 and CDR2 (germline): MGHRA, YSYEKL.

The V call is TRBV2, the J call TRBJ1-5; 7 positions match TRBD1. This CDR3 has 14 residues. V lost 4 bases to trimming and J lost 6 bases; unmatched junction nucleotides: 6. Germline V gene data show CDR1 as SNHLY and CDR2 as FYNNEI. CDR3 nucleotides: TGTGCCAGCAGTGCCCAGACAGGGCTTCAGCCCCAGCATTTT. It is translated as CASSAQTGLQPQHF.

The V call is TRBV5-5, the J call TRBJ2-7; no reliable D call. The V end lost 3 bases, the J end lost 2 bases, and 12 bases lay between the germline ends. Germline V gives CDR1 SGHKS, CDR2 YYEKEE (reference sequence). The CDR3 extends over 14 amino acids. CDR3 sequence reads: CASSSGIGTYEQYF. In nucleotides, the CDR3 is TGTGCCAGCAGCTCCGGAATAGGTACCTACGAGCAGTACTTC.

This CDR3 reads CASSPTTVLPIGQYF. The CDR3 region has the DNA TGTGCCAGCAGCCCGACAACGGTGCTTCCGATCGGGCAGTACTTC. J is TRBJ2-7 and V is TRBV5-4; D not resolved. The CDR3 totals 15 residues. Germline V gene data show CDR1 as SGHNT and CDR2 as YYREEE (reference sequence). V was clipped by 4 bases and J by 9 bases, with 23 bases between them.